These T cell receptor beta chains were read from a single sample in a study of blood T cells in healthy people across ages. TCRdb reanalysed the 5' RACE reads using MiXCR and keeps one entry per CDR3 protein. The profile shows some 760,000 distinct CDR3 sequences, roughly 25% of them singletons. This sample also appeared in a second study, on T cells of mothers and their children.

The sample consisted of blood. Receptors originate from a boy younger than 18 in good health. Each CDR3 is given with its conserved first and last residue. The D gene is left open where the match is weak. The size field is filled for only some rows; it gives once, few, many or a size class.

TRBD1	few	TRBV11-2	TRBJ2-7	TGTGCCAGCACAGGACAGGCTTCCTACGAGCAGTACTTC	CASTGQASYEQYF
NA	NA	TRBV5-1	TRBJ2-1	TGCGCCAGCAGCTTTCGGGGACAAAATGAGCAGTTCTTC	CASSFRGQNEQFF
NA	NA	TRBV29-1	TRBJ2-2	TGCAGCGTTGGAGTAGCGCCCGCGAACACCGGGGAGCTGTTTTTT	CSVGVAPANTGELFF
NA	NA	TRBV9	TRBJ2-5	TGTGCCAGCAGCGCGGAGCTGGACGGCCGAGGGGCCCAGTACTTC	CASSAELDGRGAQYF
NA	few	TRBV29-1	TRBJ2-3	TGCAGCGTCCCGGGATCTAGCACAGATACGCAGTATTTT	CSVPGSSTDTQYF
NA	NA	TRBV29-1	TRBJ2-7	TGCAGCGTTGAAGACGGTCTATACGAGCAGTACTTC	CSVEDGLYEQYF
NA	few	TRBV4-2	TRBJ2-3	TGTGCCAGCAGCCAAGGCGGGCGGGTTTGGGGCACAGATACGCAGTATTTT	CASSQGGRVWGTDTQYF
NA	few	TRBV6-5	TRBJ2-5	TGTGCCAGCAGAACTTACCGATTACAAGAGACCCAGTACTTC	CASRTYRLQETQYF
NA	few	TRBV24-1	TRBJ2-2	TGTGCCACCAGTGATCATGACAGCGACGCGAACACCGGGGAGCTGTTTTTT	CATSDHDSDANTGELFF
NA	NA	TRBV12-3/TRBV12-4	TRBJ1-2	TGTGCCAGCAGTTTAAGACAATACTATGGCTACACCTTC	CASSLRQYYGYTF
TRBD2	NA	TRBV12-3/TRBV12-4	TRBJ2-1	TGTGCCAGCAGTTTCCGTCTAGCGGGTAGCTCCTACAATGAGCAGTTCTTC	CASSFRLAGSSYNEQFF
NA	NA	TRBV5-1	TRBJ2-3	TGCGCCAGCAGCTTGGAGCACGGACCCCCCACAGATACGCAGTATTTT	CASSLEHGPPTDTQYF
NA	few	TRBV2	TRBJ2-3	TGTGCCAGCAGTGAAGGAGCCCGGTCCAAGTATTTT	CASSEGARSKYF
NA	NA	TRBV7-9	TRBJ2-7	TGTGCCAGCAGCGTAGAATCCTACGAGCAGTACTTC	CASSVESYEQYF
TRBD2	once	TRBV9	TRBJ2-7	TGTGCCAGCAGCGTCGGGACTAGGGGCGAGCAGTACTTC	CASSVGTRGEQYF
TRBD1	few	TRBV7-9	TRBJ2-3	TGTGCCAGCAGCTTAGACAGGGGCAAAGGTGTTGATACGCAGTATTTT	CASSLDRGKGVDTQYF
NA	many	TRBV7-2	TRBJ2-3	TGTGCCAGCAGCTTAGCGGGAGGGGGTACGCAGTATTTT	CASSLAGGGTQYF
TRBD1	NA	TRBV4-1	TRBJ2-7	TGCGCCAGCAGCCAGGGGACAGGGTCGGGCCCCTACGAGCAGTACTTC	CASSQGTGSGPYEQYF
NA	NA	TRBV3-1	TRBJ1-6	TGTGCCAGCAGCCAAGGGGCAGGGCGGCGTGAATCACCCCTCCACTTT	CASSQGAGRRESPLHF
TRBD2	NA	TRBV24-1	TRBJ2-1	TGTGCCACCAGTGATCCCGGGACTAGCGGTTACAATGAGCAGTTCTTC	CATSDPGTSGYNEQFF
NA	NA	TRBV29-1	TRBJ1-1	TGCAGCGCTATTCTCAGAAGAAACGCTGAAGCTTTCTTT	CSAILRRNAEAFF
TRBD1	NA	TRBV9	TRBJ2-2	TGTGCCAGCAGCGTGGGGACAGATCCCGGGGAGCTGTTTTTT	CASSVGTDPGELFF
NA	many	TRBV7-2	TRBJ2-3	TGTGCCAGCAGCTTAAATCCCTACAGCACAGATACGCAGTATTTT	CASSLNPYSTDTQYF
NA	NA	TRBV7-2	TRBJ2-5	TGTGCCAGCAGCTTAGTTCTGGGGACTTCGGAGACCCAGTACTTC	CASSLVLGTSETQYF
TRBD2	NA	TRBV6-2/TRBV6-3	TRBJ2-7	TGTGCCAGCATGACCGTCCTAGCGGCCTCCTACGAGCAGTACTTC	CASMTVLAASYEQYF
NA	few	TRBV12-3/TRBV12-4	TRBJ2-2	TGTGCCAGCACCAAAACATCGAACACCGGGGAGCTGTTTTTT	CASTKTSNTGELFF
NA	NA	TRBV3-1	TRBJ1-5	TGTGCCAGCAGCCAAGGGGCCAGCCCAAGGGGTAGCAATCAGCCCCAGCATTTT	CASSQGASPRGSNQPQHF
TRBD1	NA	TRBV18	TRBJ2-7	TGTGCCAGCTCACCGGGACAGGGGCCCACCTACGAGCAGTACTTC	CASSPGQGPTYEQYF
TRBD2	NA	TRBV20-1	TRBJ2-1	TGCAGTGCTAGTGCCTTAGGACTAGCGGGAGGGCCGGATAATCCCCACAATGAGCAGTTCTTC	CSASALGLAGGPDNPHNEQFF
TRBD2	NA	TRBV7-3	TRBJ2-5	TGTGCCAGCAGCCAAGGGCTAGCGGGGGGGGCCGAAGAGACCCAGTACTTC	CASSQGLAGGAEETQYF
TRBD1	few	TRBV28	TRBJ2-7	TGTGCCAGCAGTTTGGACTACAAACAGGGGGGCCCTATAGGCTACGAGCAGTACTTC	CASSLDYKQGGPIGYEQYF
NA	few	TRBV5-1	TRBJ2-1	TGCGCCAGCAGCTTGGCCGGCCCCATACGGACCTACAATGAGCAGTTCTTC	CASSLAGPIRTYNEQFF
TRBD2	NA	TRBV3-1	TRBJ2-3	TGTGCCAGCAGCCACCCCGGGGGGACTAGCACAGATACGCAGTATTTT	CASSHPGGTSTDTQYF
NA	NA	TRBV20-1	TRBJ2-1	TGCAGTGCTAGGGGCTCTAGTGCGGGACCTCCCTACAATGAGCAGTTCTTC	CSARGSSAGPPYNEQFF
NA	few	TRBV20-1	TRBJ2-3	TGCAGTGCTCCCCGAAGAAACAGCAGGACTAGCACAGATACGCAGTATTTT	CSAPRRNSRTSTDTQYF
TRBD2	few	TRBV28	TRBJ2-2	TGTGCCAGCAGAACGGGGGGAGCCAAGATAACCGGGGAGCTGTTTTTT	CASRTGGAKITGELFF
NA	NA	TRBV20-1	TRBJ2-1	TGCAGTGCGCAAAGGGCCAGCTCCTACAATGAGCAGTTCTTC	CSAQRASSYNEQFF
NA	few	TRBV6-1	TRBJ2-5	TGTGCCAGCAGTGAGCCAACCGTTTTGGAGACCCAGTACTTC	CASSEPTVLETQYF
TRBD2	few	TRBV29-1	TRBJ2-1	TGCAGCGTTGGGGCGGGACTACAAAATGAGCAGTTCTTC	CSVGAGLQNEQFF
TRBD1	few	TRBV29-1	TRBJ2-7	TGCAGCGTTGATGGCGTCGCAGGGGGCTTATACGAGCAGTACTTC	CSVDGVAGGLYEQYF
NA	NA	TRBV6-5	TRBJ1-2	TGTGCCAGCAGTCCGCAGGGAGCTGGCTACACCTTC	CASSPQGAGYTF
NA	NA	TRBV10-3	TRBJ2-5	TGTGCCATCAGTGACAGCTCCATGGGAGATGAAGAGACCCGGTACTTC	CAISDSSMGDEETRYF
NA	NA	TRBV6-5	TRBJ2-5	TGTGCCAGCAGTTACTCGACAGGTCTGAGTGAGCAGTACTTC	CASSYSTGLSEQYF
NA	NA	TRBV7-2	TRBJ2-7	TGTGCCAGCAGCCCGCAGGGGGGGTCAGTCTACGAGCAGTACTTC	CASSPQGGSVYEQYF
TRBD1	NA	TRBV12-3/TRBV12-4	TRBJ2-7	TGTGCCAGCAGTTACCGGGACAGTAACTACGAGCAGTACTTC	CASSYRDSNYEQYF
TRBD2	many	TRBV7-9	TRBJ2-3	TGTGCCAGCAGCTTAGTCCTAGCGGGGGCAGATACGCAGTATTTT	CASSLVLAGADTQYF
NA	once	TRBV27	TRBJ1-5	TGTGCCAGCAGTCCGGAGCCGGAACAGGGTAATCAGCCCCAGCATTTT	CASSPEPEQGNQPQHF
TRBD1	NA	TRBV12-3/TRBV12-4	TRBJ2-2	TGTGCCAGCAGCTTCCCCGATTCCGGGACAGCCACCGGGGAGCTGTTTTTT	CASSFPDSGTATGELFF